This T cell receptor (beta chain) was documented in a study of neurological immune-mediated disorders. Overall study context: Relapsing-remitting patients made up about nine tenths of the roughly 34 multiple sclerosis patients, and secondary progressive patients made up 3.

This clonotype was observed at least ten times. One entry per CDR3 protein, called by TCRdb with MiXCR from the 5' RACE reads. The data contain about 62,000 distinct CDR3 sequences, around 5.2% of them seen just once; the ten biggest clones take up roughly 3.4%. J gave up 0 bases and V 7 bases, and 3 bases lay outside the gene matches. Germline lookup yields CDR1 WSHSY and CDR2 SAAADI. The CDR3 covers 14 residues. The specimen sequenced was PBMCs. This rearrangement joins TRBV10-2 to TRBJ2-1, with 7 nucleotides matching TRBD1. The TCR comes from a woman aged 50 to 60 with multiple sclerosis. The chain's CDR3 is CASKRDSSYNEQFF. For the CDR3, the DNA is TGCGCCAGCAAACGGGACAGCTCCTACAATGAGCAGTTCTTC.